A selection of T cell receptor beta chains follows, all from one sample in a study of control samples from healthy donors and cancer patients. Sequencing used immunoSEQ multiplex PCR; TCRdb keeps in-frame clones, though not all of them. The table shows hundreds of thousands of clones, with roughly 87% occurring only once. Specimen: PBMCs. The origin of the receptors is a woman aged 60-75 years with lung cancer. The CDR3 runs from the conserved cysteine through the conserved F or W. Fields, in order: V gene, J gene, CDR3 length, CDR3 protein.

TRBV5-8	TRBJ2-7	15	CASSNGGWFSYEQYF
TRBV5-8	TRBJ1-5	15	CASSFGQVLNQPQHF
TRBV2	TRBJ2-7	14	CASSLAGDTYEQYF
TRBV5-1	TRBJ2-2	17	CASSSPVWEAVTGELFF
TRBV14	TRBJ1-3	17	CASSPRSGTVSGNTIYF
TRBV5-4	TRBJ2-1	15	CASSSASSPINEQFF
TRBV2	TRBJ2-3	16	CASTGGSGSLAITQYF
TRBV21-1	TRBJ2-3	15	CASSKESSVTDTQYF
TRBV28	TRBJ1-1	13	CATSRQGRTEAFF
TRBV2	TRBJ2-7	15	CASSERAGGPREQYF
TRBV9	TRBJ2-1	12	CASSRPYNEQFF
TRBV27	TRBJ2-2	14	CASSTRDNTGELFF
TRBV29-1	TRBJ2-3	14	CSALRGPLTDTQYF
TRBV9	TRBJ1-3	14	CASRGDPSGNTIYF
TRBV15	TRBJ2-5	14	CATSSQVPPGTQYF